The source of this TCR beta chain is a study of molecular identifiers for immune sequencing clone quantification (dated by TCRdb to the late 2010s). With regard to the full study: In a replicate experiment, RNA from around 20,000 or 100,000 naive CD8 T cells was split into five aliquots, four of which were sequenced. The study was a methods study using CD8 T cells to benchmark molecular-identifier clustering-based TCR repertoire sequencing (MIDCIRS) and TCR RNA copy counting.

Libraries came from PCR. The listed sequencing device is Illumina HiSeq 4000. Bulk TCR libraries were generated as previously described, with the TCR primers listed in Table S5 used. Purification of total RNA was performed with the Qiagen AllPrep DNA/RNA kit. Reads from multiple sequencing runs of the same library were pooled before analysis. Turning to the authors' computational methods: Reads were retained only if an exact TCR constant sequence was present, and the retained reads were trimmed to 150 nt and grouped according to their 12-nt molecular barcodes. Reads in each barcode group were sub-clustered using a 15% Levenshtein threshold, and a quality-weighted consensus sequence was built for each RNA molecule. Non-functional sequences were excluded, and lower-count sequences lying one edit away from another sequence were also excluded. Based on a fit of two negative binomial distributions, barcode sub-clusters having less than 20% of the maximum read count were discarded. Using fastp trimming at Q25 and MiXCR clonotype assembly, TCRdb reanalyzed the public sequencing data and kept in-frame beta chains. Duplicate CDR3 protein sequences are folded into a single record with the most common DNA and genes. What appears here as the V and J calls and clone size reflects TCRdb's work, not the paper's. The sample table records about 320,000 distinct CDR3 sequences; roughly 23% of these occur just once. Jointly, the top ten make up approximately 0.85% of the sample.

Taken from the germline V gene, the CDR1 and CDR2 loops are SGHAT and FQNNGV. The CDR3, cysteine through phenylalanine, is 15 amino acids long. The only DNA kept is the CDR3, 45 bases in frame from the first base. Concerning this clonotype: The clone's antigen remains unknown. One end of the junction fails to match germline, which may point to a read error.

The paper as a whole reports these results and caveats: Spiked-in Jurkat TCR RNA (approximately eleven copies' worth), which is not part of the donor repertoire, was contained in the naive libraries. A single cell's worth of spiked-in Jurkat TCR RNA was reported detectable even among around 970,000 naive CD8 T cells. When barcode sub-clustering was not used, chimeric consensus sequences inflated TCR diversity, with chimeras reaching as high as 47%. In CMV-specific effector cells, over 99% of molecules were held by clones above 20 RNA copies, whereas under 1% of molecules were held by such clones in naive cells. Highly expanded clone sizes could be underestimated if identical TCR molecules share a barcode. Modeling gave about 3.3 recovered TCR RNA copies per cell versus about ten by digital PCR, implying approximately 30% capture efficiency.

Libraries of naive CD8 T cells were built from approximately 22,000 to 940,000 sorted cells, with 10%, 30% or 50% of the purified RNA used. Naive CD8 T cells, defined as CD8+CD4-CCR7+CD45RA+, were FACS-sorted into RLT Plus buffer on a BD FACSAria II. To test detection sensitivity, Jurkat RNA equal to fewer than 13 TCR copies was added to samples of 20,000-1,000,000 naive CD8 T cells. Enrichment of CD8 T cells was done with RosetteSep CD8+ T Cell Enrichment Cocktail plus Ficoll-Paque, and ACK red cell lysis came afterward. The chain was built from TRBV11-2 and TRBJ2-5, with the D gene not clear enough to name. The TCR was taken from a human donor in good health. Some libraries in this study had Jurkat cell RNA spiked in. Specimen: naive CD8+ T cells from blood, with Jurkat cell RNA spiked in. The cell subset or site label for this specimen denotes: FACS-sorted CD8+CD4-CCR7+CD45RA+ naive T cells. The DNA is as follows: TGTGCCAGCAGCCTAAGACAACAGTACCAAGAGGCCCAGTACTTC. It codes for CASSLRQQYQEAQYF.